The 28 T cell receptor beta chains in this list originate from one sample, sequenced in a study of response to subunit inactivated influenza vaccine (dated 2018 in TCRdb). The library came from RT-PCR. Sequencer: Illumina HiSeq 2500. TCRdb took the public reads, trimmed them with fastp at Q25, ran MiXCR for clone calling and kept in-frame beta chains. When rows share a CDR3 protein, they turn into one entry using the most common DNA and genes. For this sample the table gives roughly 160,000 distinct CDR3 sequences, of which approximately 12% were detected only once. The top ten clones comprise around 35% of the sample. Sequences were derived from CD8+ T cells sorted from PBMCs, sampled approximately 25 months after vaccination. The receptors were gathered from a man in his fifties or sixties who received an inactivated influenza vaccine. Donor details come from another sample of the same person, matched by shared clones.

The genes are TRBV7-9 and TRBJ2-3; TRBD2 agrees at 9 bases. Per the germline V gene, CDR1 is SEHNR and CDR2 is FQNEAQ (reference sequence). V lost 4 bases and J lost 3; bases outside the gene matches: 8. The CDR3 length is 16 residues. CDR3 nucleotide sequence: TGTGCCAGCAGCTCCCATAGACTAGCGGTAACAGATACGCAGTATTTT. As protein: CASSSHRLAVTDTQYF.

This clonotype was seen more than once but under ten times. The chain combines TRBV12-3 or TRBV12-4 with TRBJ2-1; perhaps D is TRBD1 or TRBD2 (5 bases each). The CDR3 covers 18 residues. V was pared by 4 bases and J by 4 bases, with 23 bases between. The CDR3 DNA reads TGTGCCAGCAGTTCCCCCCTAGGCCGGGGCGGGTCTTACAATGAGCAGTTCTTC. It encodes CASSSPLGRGGSYNEQFF.

The chain has TRBV6-2 or TRBV6-3 and TRBJ2-7, with TRBD1 matching over 9 bases. V was pared by 6 bases and J by 7 bases, with 10 bases of the junction left unmatched. The CDR3 runs to 14 residues. Germline V gives CDR1 MNHEY, CDR2 SVGEGT. CDR3 protein: CASRPRDRAGEQYF. The CDR3 region has the DNA TGTGCCAGCAGGCCAAGGGACAGGGCCGGGGAGCAGTACTTC.

The DNA for the CDR3 is TGTGCCAGCAGCTTCGGGACAGGGATCACTGAAGCTTTCTTT. Protein: CASSFGTGITEAFF. The chain carries TRBV7-8 and TRBJ1-1; 9 nucleotides line up with TRBD1. Germline V gives CDR1 SGHVS, CDR2 FQNEAQ. This CDR3 is 14 amino acids long. Trimming at V came to 3 bases and at J to 4 bases, leaving 3 bases not matched to a gene.

The chain uses TRBV4-3 and TRBJ2-1, with 16 nucleotides matching TRBD2. Losses at the gene ends were 0 bases for V and 8 bases for J; bases not matched to a gene: 4. Germline CDR1 and CDR2: LGHNA and YSLEER. This CDR3 has 17 residues. The CDR3 here is CASSQDGTSGRGDEQFF. The CDR3 bases are TGCGCCAGCAGCCAAGATGGGACTAGCGGGAGGGGTGATGAGCAGTTCTTC.

In its sample, this clonotype was seen a few times. The chain is built from TRBV7-6 and TRBJ1-1; tentatively, D is TRBD1 (6 bases). Germline V gene sequence: CDR1 SGHVS, CDR2 FNYEAQ. V was trimmed by 5 bases and J by 0 bases, leaving 13 bases between them. The CDR3 spans 15 residues. Written as DNA, the CDR3 is TGTGCCAGCAGCCTCCGGACAGAGATGAACACTGAAGCTTTCTTT. Its translation: CASSLRTEMNTEAFF.

The chain joins TRBV5-5 to TRBJ2-7, with D unclear. From germline, CDR1 is SGHKS and CDR2 YYEKEE (reference sequence). V was trimmed by 7 bases and J by 3 bases, leaving 17 bases between them. This CDR3 has 14 amino acids. The CDR3: CASGPGLGGYEQYF. CDR3 in DNA: TGTGCCAGCGGCCCCGGGCTGGGCGGCTACGAGCAGTACTTC. The whole variable domain, remainder taken from reference TRBV5-5 and TRBJ2-7, is DAGVTQSPTHLIKTRGQQVTLRCSPISGHKSVSWYQQVLGQGPQFIFQYYEKEERGRGNFPDRFSARQFPNYSSELNVNALLLGDSALYLCASGPGLGGYEQYFGPGTRLTVT.

This clonotype was found many times. The chain joins TRBV29-1 to TRBJ1-2, with a possible D match to TRBD1 (5 bases). Germline CDR1 is SQVTM and CDR2 is ANQGSEA. V gave up 4 bases and J gave up 5 bases, with 11 bases separating them. The CDR3 is 12 amino acids. The CDR3 spells CSVAGGEYGYTF. Written as DNA, the CDR3 is TGCAGCGTTGCTGGGGGGGAGTATGGCTACACCTTC. Full variable domain (missing parts from reference TRBV29-1 and TRBJ1-2): SAVISQKPSRDICQRGTSLTIQCQVDSQVTMMFWYRQQPGQSLTLIATANQGSEATYESGFVIDKFPISRPNLTFSTLTVSNMSPEDSSIYLCSVAGGEYGYTFGSGTRLTVV.

The sample holds many counts of this clonotype. The chain carries TRBV6-2 or TRBV6-3 and TRBJ2-1; maybe TRBD1 (5 bases). Deletions cut 2 bases from V and 2 bases from J, with 13 bases between. The CDR3 runs 16 residues. Germline values: CDR1 MNHEY, CDR2 SVGEGT. DNA for the CDR3: TGTGCCAGCAGTTACACAGGCGGTGGGACCTACAATGAGCAGTTCTTC. Translating gives CASSYTGGGTYNEQFF.

The chain is built from TRBV12-3 or TRBV12-4 and TRBJ2-1; 11 positions match TRBD2. There are 16 residues in the CDR3. J gave up 5 bases and V 3 bases, and 6 bases lay outside the gene matches. The CDR3 protein is CASSFSSGRSNNEQFF. CDR3 DNA: TGTGCCAGCAGTTTCTCTAGCGGGAGGAGTAACAATGAGCAGTTCTTC.

This clonotype has just a few counts. This chain connects TRBV20-1 to TRBJ2-5, with a possible D match to TRBD2 (6 bases). The V gene lost 3 bases and the J gene lost 1 base, with 9 bases spanning the gap. CDR3 length equals 13 residues. Germline V gene sequence: CDR1 DFQATT, CDR2 SNEGSKA (reference sequence). This chain's CDR3 is CSASGGSQETQYF. CDR3 coding DNA: TGCAGTGCTAGCGGGGGATCCCAAGAGACCCAGTACTTC.

This clonotype was counted many times. V gene TRBV29-1 combines with J gene TRBJ2-5; D is unclear. Trimming took off 5 bases at V and 0 bases at J, with 16 bases between the two ends. This CDR3 has 15 residues. Per germline, CDR1 SQVTM and CDR2 ANQGSEA. The CDR3 DNA is TGCAGCGTTACCCCCCGGAAGGAGCACCAAGAGACCCAGTACTTC. Translation gives CSVTPRKEHQETQYF. Combining the CDR3 with reference TRBV29-1 and TRBJ2-5 gives the whole variable domain SAVISQKPSRDICQRGTSLTIQCQVDSQVTMMFWYRQQPGQSLTLIATANQGSEATYESGFVIDKFPISRPNLTFSTLTVSNMSPEDSSIYLCSVTPRKEHQETQYFGPGTRLLVL.

The V call is TRBV29-1, the J call TRBJ2-3, with TRBD2 identical over 10 bases. V lost 6 bases and J lost 3; bases outside the gene matches: 24. CDR3 length: 20 residues. Germline V gene data show CDR1 as SQVTM and CDR2 as ANQGSEA. The CDR3 region has the DNA TGCAGCGTCTCTACTCTTGTGGAGGTCCCTAGCGGGGGCGGGACAGATACGCAGTATTTT. Protein sequence: CSVSTLVEVPSGGGTDTQYF.

The sample holds a few counts of this clonotype. The chain couples TRBV13 to TRBJ2-3, with 7 bases fitting TRBD2. The CDR3 sequence is 13 residues long. V lost 3 bases, J lost 6 bases, and 3 bases stayed unmatched. Germline CDR1 is PRHDT and CDR2 is FYEKMQ (reference sequence). The CDR3 here is CASSFTSVDTQYF. CDR3 nucleotide sequence: TGTGCCAGCAGCTTTACTAGCGTTGATACGCAGTATTTT.

The gene calls are TRBV5-1 and TRBJ2-7; 7 positions agree with TRBD1. Germline CDR1 reads SGHRS; CDR2 reads YFSETQ. Losses at the gene ends were 4 bases for V and 3 bases for J; bases not matched to a gene: 13. The CDR3 loop spans 16 amino acids. The CDR3 sequence is CASSHVGGQRSYEQYF. The CDR3 bases are TGCGCCAGCAGCCACGTAGGGGGACAGCGAAGCTACGAGCAGTACTTC.

This clonotype was observed once. The chain is built from TRBV4-3 and TRBJ1-4, with D uncertain. V was cut by 0 bases and J by 7 bases, with 9 bases left in between. The CDR3 is 14 amino acids. Germline V gene lookup returns CDR1 LGHNA and CDR2 YSLEER. CDR3 region: CASSQDKFSEKLFF. CDR3 nucleotides: TGCGCCAGCAGCCAAGATAAGTTTAGTGAAAAACTGTTTTTT.

V and J are TRBV4-2 and TRBJ2-7; TRBD2 might be the D (5 bases). The CDR3 totals 14 residues. CDR1 is LGHNA, CDR2 YNFKEQ, per germline. V was clipped by 4 bases and J by 3 bases, with 13 bases between them. The CDR3, as DNA: TGTGCCAGCAGCCCAGCGGTCGGGGACTACGAGCAGTACTTC. As protein: CASSPAVGDYEQYF.

This clonotype was picked up many times. This chain joins TRBV7-2 and TRBJ2-7; 7 nucleotides line up with TRBD1. Germline V lookup: CDR1 SGHTA, CDR2 FQGNSA. Trimming removed 5 bases from V and 3 bases from J; junction bases left unmatched: 4. The CDR3 has 13 residues. Written as DNA, the CDR3 is TGTGCCAGCAGCCCGGGACAGAGCTACGAGCAGTACTTC. Translating gives CASSPGQSYEQYF.

This clonotype was observed at least ten times. V gene TRBV27 combines with J gene TRBJ2-7; TRBD2 matches at 8 bases. With 3 bases clipped from V and 2 bases from J, the junction kept 6 bases outside the gene matches. The CDR3 length is 15 residues. Germline V gives CDR1 MNHEY, CDR2 SMNVEV (reference sequence). CDR3: CASSFSAGGAYEQYF. The DNA for the CDR3 is TGTGCCAGCAGTTTTTCTGCGGGAGGCGCCTACGAGCAGTACTTC.

This clonotype was recorded a few times. This chain uses TRBV4-1 with TRBJ1-1; D unclear. The CDR3 extends over 15 amino acids. V lost 0 bases and J lost 1, with 9 bases in between. The germline V gene encodes CDR1 MGHRA and CDR2 YSYEKL. The CDR3 loop is CASSQDPVPNTEAFF. CDR3 in DNA: TGCGCCAGCAGCCAAGACCCGGTTCCGAACACTGAAGCTTTCTTT.

This chain connects TRBV3-1 to TRBJ2-2; D perhaps matches TRBD1 (7 bases). Germline V CDR1 and CDR2: LGHDT, YNNKEL (reference sequence). The length of the CDR3 is 17 residues. Trimming shortened V by 1 base and J by 4 bases, and 16 bases separated the two germline ends. The CDR3 DNA is TGTGCCAGCAGCCAAGGCACCAGGGGGGCGAGCACCGGGGAGCTGTTTTTT. This codes for CASSQGTRGASTGELFF.

Many counts were recorded for this clonotype. The chain has TRBV29-1 and TRBJ2-3; 9 bases line up with TRBD2. CDR1 and CDR2 (germline): SQVTM, ANQGSEA. The CDR3 length is 15 residues. The trim removed 4 bases at V and 2 bases at J, leaving 7 bases unmatched. The CDR3 sequence: CSVARTSEFTDTQYF. The DNA for the CDR3 is TGCAGCGTTGCCAGGACTAGCGAGTTCACAGATACGCAGTATTTT.

The table lists this clonotype with a few counts. The chain joins TRBV7-9 to TRBJ1-1; TRBD1 agrees at 9 bases. Germline V gene lookup returns CDR1 SEHNR and CDR2 FQNEAQ (reference sequence). J was trimmed by 6 bases and V by 5 bases; bases with no gene match: 13. CDR3 length: 16 amino acids. CDR3 bases: TGTGCCAGCAGCCCTACAGGGGGCGCTTTCGTGGCTGAAGCTTTCTTT. Residues: CASSPTGGAFVAEAFF.

This chain links TRBV2 with TRBJ1-1; 8 bases map to TRBD1. Germline V gene lookup returns CDR1 SNHLY and CDR2 FYNNEI. The CDR3 has 14 amino acids. J gave up 0 bases and V 7 bases, and 4 bases lay outside the gene matches. The chain's CDR3 is CASTRTGLNTEAFF. The CDR3 DNA sequence: TGTGCCAGCACCAGGACAGGGTTGAACACTGAAGCTTTCTTT.

There are a few counts of this clonotype. The rearrangement links TRBV6-2 or TRBV6-3 to TRBJ2-2, with 10 bases fitting TRBD2. Germline CDR1 and CDR2: MNHEY and SVGEGT. J was trimmed by 2 bases and V by 0 bases; bases with no gene match: 15. CDR3 size: 21 residues. The CDR3 loop reads CASSYSSAKTSGLLNTGELFF. In nucleotides, the CDR3 is TGTGCCAGCAGTTACTCGTCCGCGAAGACTAGCGGGTTACTTAACACCGGGGAGCTGTTTTTT.

This clonotype showed up just once. The rearrangement uses TRBV27 and TRBJ1-1; D call uncertain. V gave up 5 bases and J gave up 4 bases, with 11 bases separating them. The CDR3 has 13 amino acids. In germline, CDR1 is MNHEY, CDR2 SMNVEV (reference sequence). CDR3 nucleotides: TGTGCCAGCAGTACACACCCATTCACTGAAGCTTTCTTT. Its protein is CASSTHPFTEAFF.

The table lists this clonotype with a few counts. The genes are TRBV4-1 and TRBJ2-7, with 9 bases aligning to TRBD2. Looked up from germline, CDR1 is MGHRA and CDR2 is YSYEKL. The CDR3 is 17 residues long. The junction had 12 bases not matched to a gene; V was cut back by 0 bases and J by 6 bases. CDR3 bases: TGCGCCAGCAGCCAAGAATCTAGCGGGGCGTCCTGGAGCGAGCAGTACTTC. This encodes CASSQESSGASWSEQYF.

The chain uses TRBV5-6 and TRBJ2-7; unclear D gene. The CDR3 runs 15 residues. The V and J ends lost 3 bases and 1 base respectively, with 14 bases between them. Germline-derived CDR1 and CDR2 are SGHDT and YYEEEE. CDR3 sequence reads: CASSYPDASSYEQYF. CDR3 nucleotide sequence: TGTGCCAGCAGCTACCCTGATGCGAGTTCCTACGAGCAGTACTTC.